Following are 15 T cell receptor beta chains from one sample sequenced in a study of T cell responses to AZD1222 COVID-19 vaccine. Method: immunoSEQ multiplex PCR; TCRdb's copy keeps in-frame clones and lacks some. Counted here are some 130,000 clones, roughly 90% occurring once; the ten biggest clones make up 2.8%. The source was peripheral blood, collected on day 0 of AZD1222 vaccination. These receptors were obtained from an adult in good health.

This clone was counted many times. CDR3 DNA: TGTGCCAGCAGTGACGGGGGAGAAAACTATGAGCAGTTCTTC. The encoded protein is CASSDGGENYEQFF. The chain carries TRBV6-4 and TRBJ2-1, with D possibly called TRBD1 or TRBD2 (5 bases each). The CDR3 is 14 residues long. The germline V gene has CDR1 MRHNA and CDR2 SNTAGT. V lost 2 bases and J lost 8, with 13 bases in between.

The genes are TRBV7-8 and TRBJ2-3, with 7 positions matching TRBD1. The CDR3 spans 14 residues. Per the germline V gene, CDR1 is SGHVS and CDR2 is FQNEAQ. With V trimmed by 10 bases and J by 0 bases, 7 bases remained unmatched. For the CDR3, the DNA is TGTGCCACGGACAGGTCTCCTAGCACAGATACGCAGTATTTT. This codes for CATDRSPSTDTQYF.

The chain employs TRBV6-2 or TRBV6-3 and TRBJ1-5, with D perhaps TRBD1 (6 bases). The V gene's germline CDR1 is MNHEY and CDR2 SVGEGT. V was shortened by 5 bases and J by 6 bases, with 11 bases between the two germline ends. CDR3 length: 13 amino acids. CDR3 residues: CASSDRRIQPQHF. The CDR3 region has the DNA TGTGCCAGCAGTGACAGGAGAATTCAGCCCCAGCATTTT.

This chain joins TRBV13 and TRBJ1-1, with D perhaps matching TRBD1 (5 bases). The CDR3 sequence is 13 residues long. From germline, CDR1 is PRHDT and CDR2 FYEKMQ (reference sequence). V lost 9 bases and J lost 3, with 14 bases in between. The DNA for the CDR3 is TGTGCCAGGGGCTCCGGGACCTACACTGAAGCTTTCTTT. Residues: CARGSGTYTEAFF.

The chain has TRBV12-5 and TRBJ2-7, with 10 bases that match TRBD1. The trim removed 4 bases at V and 5 bases at J, leaving 5 bases unmatched. The germline CDR1 and CDR2 sequences are LGHNT and FRNRAP. The CDR3 sequence is 14 residues long. In nucleotides, the CDR3 is TGTGCTAGTGGTTCCGGACAGGGGGTGGACGAGCAGTACTTC. Translation: CASGSGQGVDEQYF. Supplemented by reference TRBV12-5 and TRBJ2-7, the full variable domain reads DARVTQTPRHKVTEMGQEVTMRCQPILGHNTVFWYRQTMMQGLELLAYFRNRAPLDDSGMPKDRFSAEMPDATLATLKIQPSEPRDSAVYFCASGSGQGVDEQYFGPGTRLTVT.

This clone was picked up one time. The chain combines TRBV7-9 with TRBJ1-3; tentatively, D is TRBD1 (6 bases). The germline CDR1 and CDR2 sequences are SEHNR and FQNEAQ (reference sequence). Trimming took off 3 bases at V and 3 bases at J, with 9 bases between the two ends. This CDR3 contains 14 residues. The DNA of the CDR3 is TGTGCCAGCAGCTTGGGGGGCGTTGGAAACACCATATATTTT. It encodes CASSLGGVGNTIYF.

The rearrangement links TRBV6-6 to TRBJ2-3; TRBD2 matches at 7 bases. Per germline, CDR1 MNHNY and CDR2 SVGAGI (reference sequence). V lost 6 bases, J lost 2 bases, and 5 bases stayed unmatched. The CDR3 runs 14 residues. CDR3: CASSLAEFTDTQYF. CDR3 coding DNA: TGTGCCAGCAGCCTAGCGGAATTCACAGATACGCAGTATTTT.

J is TRBJ2-5 and V is TRBV2, with TRBD2 identical over 14 bases. The CDR3 consists of 15 residues. V shed 6 bases, J shed 4 bases, and the junction held 4 bases outside the gene matches. Per germline, CDR1 SNHLY and CDR2 FYNNEI. CDR3 nucleotides: TGTGCCAGCAGGGGGGGACTAGCGGGAGTAGAGACCCAGTACTTC. This gives the protein CASRGGLAGVETQYF.

This chain uses TRBV7-9 with TRBJ1-2; TRBD1 agrees at 7 bases. V shed 3 bases and J 2 bases; nucleotides not matched to a gene: 9. CDR1 and CDR2 from the germline V gene are SEHNR and FQNEAQ (reference sequence). CDR3 size: 16 residues. CDR3 DNA sequence: TGTGCCAGCAGCTTTTCTTCACGACAGGGAAACTATGGCTACACCTTC. It codes for CASSFSSRQGNYGYTF.

This clone has a handful of counts. The genes are TRBV5-4 and TRBJ2-6; TRBD1 might be the D (5 bases). The length of the CDR3 is 18 residues. Per germline, CDR1 SGHNT and CDR2 YYREEE (reference sequence). V gave up 1 base and J gave up 1 base, with 15 bases separating them. DNA of the CDR3: TGTGCCAGCAGCTTGTTTGACTTAAGGGGATCTGGGGCCAACGTCCTGACTTTC. Its translation: CASSLFDLRGSGANVLTF.

The V call is TRBV20-1, the J call TRBJ1-5, with D hard to call. Trimming stripped 3 bases from V and 2 bases from J, with 11 bases between. The CDR3 runs 14 residues. Germline assignment: CDR1 DFQATT and CDR2 SNEGSKA (reference sequence). The CDR3 here is CSASIPDGNQPQHF. CDR3 nucleotides: TGCAGTGCTAGTATTCCGGATGGCAATCAGCCCCAGCATTTT.

The genes are TRBV2 and TRBJ2-7, with a weak D call TRBD1 (7 bases). The CDR3 length is 12 residues. V dropped 8 bases and J dropped 2 bases, with 10 bases sitting between them. CDR1 and CDR2 (germline): SNHLY, FYNNEI. As DNA, the CDR3 is TGTGCCAGCCTCAGGGGGGCCTACGAGCAGTACTTC. It is translated as CASLRGAYEQYF.

The rearrangement uses TRBV4-1 and TRBJ2-5; D ambiguous. V lost 1 base and J lost 4, with 16 bases in between. This CDR3 has 16 amino acids. The germline gives CDR1 MGHRA, CDR2 YSYEKL. The CDR3: CASSQVNLGFPETQYF. Here the CDR3 DNA reads TGCGCCAGCAGCCAAGTGAACCTGGGATTCCCAGAGACCCAGTACTTC.

The chain uses TRBV7-9 and TRBJ2-7; D gene unclear. Germline V gene lookup returns CDR1 SEHNR and CDR2 FQNEAQ (reference sequence). With 2 bases removed from V and 3 bases from J, the gap between germline ends came to 17 bases. The CDR3 is 16 amino acids. Here the CDR3 DNA reads TGTGCCAGCAGCTTAAAGGCTAGTGGCAGGCACTACGAGCAGTACTTC. It specifies CASSLKASGRHYEQYF.

In nucleotides, the CDR3 is TGTGCCAGCAGCGTAGACCCCCAGGGGGCGAATTCACCCCTCCACTTT. The encoded protein is CASSVDPQGANSPLHF. V usage is TRBV9 and J usage is TRBJ1-6, with 8 bases identical to TRBD1. This CDR3 comprises 16 residues. The V and J ends lost 0 bases and 7 bases, in that order; junction bases with no gene match: 6. Germline V CDR1 and CDR2: SGDLS, YYNGEE.